This passage covers 25 T cell receptor beta chains from one sample sequenced in a study of PD-1 blockade in classical Hodgkin lymphoma. Indicated time point: cycle 4 day 1 (C4D1), after around six weeks of nivolumab. Relapse was seen in all patients after autologous stem cell transplantation, and brentuximab vedotin exposure was variable. Profiled with immunoSEQ multiplex PCR; TCRdb holds only in-frame clones, not every one. The repertoire has tens of thousands of clones, 55% to 70% of them found once; the top ten carry around 2.4%. The sequences come from peripheral blood mononuclear cells (PBMCs), collected before the fourth cycle of nivolumab. These receptors all come from a human donor with classical Hodgkin lymphoma.

The chain's CDR3 is CAWSVPSGYAYEQYF. The CDR3 DNA is TGTGCCTGGAGTGTCCCTAGCGGGTATGCCTACGAGCAGTACTTC. The chain combines TRBV30 with TRBJ2-7; the match to TRBD2 covers 8 bases. Germline-derived CDR1 and CDR2 are GTSNPN and SVGIG (reference sequence). Losses at the gene ends were 0 bases for V and 2 bases for J; bases not matched to a gene: 6. The CDR3 contains 15 residues.

This clone was counted a few times. V is TRBV6-5 and J is TRBJ2-7; no firm D call. Deletions cut 7 bases from V and 5 bases from J, with 12 bases between. Germline values: CDR1 MNHEY, CDR2 SVGAGI. The CDR3 length is 12 residues. This chain's CDR3 is CASTHGRHEQYF. The DNA for the CDR3 is TGTGCCAGCACTCACGGCAGGCACGAGCAGTACTTC.

This clone has ten or more counts. The V gene is TRBV7-9, the J gene TRBJ1-2; no reliable D call. The V end was cut by 6 bases, the J end by 3 bases, with 17 bases between. The CDR3 covers 15 residues. CDR1 and CDR2 (germline): SEHNR, FQNEAQ (reference sequence). CDR3 DNA sequence: TGTGCCAGCAGTCCTCGGACTCTCCCCGACTATGGCTACACCTTC. Translated: CASSPRTLPDYGYTF.

This chain links TRBV28 with TRBJ1-3; 11 bases fit TRBD1. In germline, CDR1 is MDHEN, CDR2 SYDVKM. Unmatched junction bases numbered 10, after V lost 5 bases and J lost 4 bases. The CDR3 is 17 amino acids. The CDR3 nucleotides are TGTGCCAGCAGTACACGGGACAGGGGGGATGTCGGAAACACCATATATTTT. This gives the protein CASSTRDRGDVGNTIYF.

This clone was counted only a few times. Other DNA sequences in this sample translate to the same CDR3. The chain employs TRBV7-2 and TRBJ1-1; D call uncertain. The CDR3 spans 14 residues. The ends were cut back, 4 bases at V and 2 bases at J, with 11 bases in the middle. Germline CDR1 and CDR2: SGHTA and FQGNSA. CDR3 sequence (DNA): TGTGCCAGCAGCTCTAGGGTTAGTAACACTGAAGCTTTCTTT. Encoded protein: CASSSRVSNTEAFF.

The rearrangement uses TRBV6-5 and TRBJ2-7; D call uncertain. This CDR3 spans 13 amino acids. CDR1 is MNHEY and CDR2 is SVGAGI in the germline V gene. The germline V and J ends were trimmed by 7 bases and 0 bases, with 10 bases remaining between them. In DNA, the CDR3 is TGTGCCAGCAAGGGCATCGGCTCCTACGAGCAGTACTTC. Translated: CASKGIGSYEQYF.

V is TRBV9 and J is TRBJ1-2; 7 bases align to TRBD1. This CDR3 region has 15 residues. CDR1 and CDR2 from the germline V gene are SGDLS and YYNGEE. The trim removed 2 bases at V and 2 bases at J, leaving 6 bases unmatched. CDR3 loop: CASSVGTVANYGYTF. The CDR3 DNA reads as TGTGCCAGCAGCGTCGGGACAGTCGCCAACTATGGCTACACCTTC.

This chain joins TRBV5-1 and TRBJ2-3; TRBD2 matches 11 bases. CDR1 is SGHRS and CDR2 is YFSETQ in the germline V gene. Trimming cost V 5 bases and J 2 bases; bases outside gene matches: 1. This CDR3 comprises 14 residues. In DNA form, the CDR3 reads TGCGCCAGCAGTAGCGGGGGGGCCACAGATACGCAGTATTTT. Translating it yields CASSSGGATDTQYF.

The rearrangement uses TRBV19 and TRBJ1-1, with D possibly TRBD1 on 6 matching bases. The V gene's germline CDR1 is LNHDA and CDR2 SQIVND (reference sequence). CDR3 size: 15 residues. Trimming removed 3 bases from V and 2 bases from J, with 13 bases in between. Here the CDR3 reads CASSMSGQLNTEAFF. The CDR3 DNA follows: TGTGCCAGTAGTATGTCGGGACAACTAAACACTGAAGCTTTCTTT.

The chain links TRBV7-2 to TRBJ1-1; 7 bases are shared with TRBD1. CDR3 size: 15 residues. Trimming removed 5 bases from V and 4 bases from J; junction bases left unmatched: 10. The germline CDR1 and CDR2 sequences are SGHTA and FQGNSA. This CDR3 is CASSPRQGRATEAFF. The CDR3 region has the DNA TGTGCCAGCAGCCCCCGACAGGGCCGGGCCACTGAAGCTTTCTTT. Using reference TRBV7-2 and TRBJ1-1 for the parts outside the CDR3, the full variable domain is GAGVSQSPSNKVTEKGKDVELRCDPISGHTALYWYRQSLGQGLEFLIYFQGNSAPDKSGLPSDRFSAERTGGSVSTLTIQRTQQEDSAVYLCASSPRQGRATEAFFGQGTRLTVV.

This clone appeared a few times. For the CDR3, the DNA is TGTGCCAGCAGCTTAGCGCGAAGCCACGAGCAGTACTTC. Translated, it gives CASSLARSHEQYF. This rearrangement joins TRBV11-1 to TRBJ2-7; D is undetermined. CDR1 and CDR2 from the germline V gene are SGHAT and FQDESV (reference sequence). The CDR3 consists of 13 residues. With 0 bases removed from V and 5 bases from J, the gap between germline ends came to 8 bases.

This clone appeared a few times. The chain uses TRBV19 and TRBJ1-5, with 9 bases lining up with TRBD1. The CDR3 runs to 16 residues. Germline V lookup: CDR1 LNHDA, CDR2 SQIVND (reference sequence). The trim removed 5 bases at V and 3 bases at J, leaving 8 bases unmatched. The CDR3 region has the DNA TGTGCCAGTAGTTCGGACAGGGGTGCGTTCAATCAGCCCCAGCATTTT. Translating it yields CASSSDRGAFNQPQHF.

The chain carries TRBV19 and TRBJ1-2, with 10 bases fitting TRBD1. The V gene end was trimmed by 2 bases and the J gene end by 7 bases; junction bases not matched to a gene: 4. Germline CDR1 is LNHDA and CDR2 is SQIVND (reference sequence). The CDR3 loop spans 14 amino acids. The CDR3 region has the DNA TGTGCCAGTAGTATAAGGGACAGGGGTTCTGGCTACACCTTC. Translation: CASSIRDRGSGYTF.

V is TRBV2 and J is TRBJ1-1; tentatively, D is TRBD1 (5 bases). This CDR3 spans 13 amino acids. The ends were cut back, 10 bases at V and 6 bases at J, with 18 bases in the middle. Per the germline V gene, CDR1 is SNHLY and CDR2 is FYNNEI. CDR3 sequence: CAILRALGAEAFF. CDR3 coding DNA: TGTGCCATACTCAGGGCCTTGGGTGCTGAAGCTTTCTTT.

In this sample, this clone is medium-sized. The CDR3 region has the DNA TGTGCCAGCAGCAAAGCGCCAGGACAGGGGTATCGCAATCAGCCCCAGCATTTT. Protein: CASSKAPGQGYRNQPQHF. The genes are TRBV21-1 and TRBJ1-5; the DNA was not used to check the table's D call, TRBD1. TRBV21-1 constitutes a pseudogene. The CDR3 is 18 amino acids.

This clone was detected only once. The chain combines TRBV2 with TRBJ2-1; TRBD2 matches 13 bases. CDR3 length: 15 amino acids. CDR1 is SNHLY and CDR2 is FYNNEI in the germline V gene. Losses at the gene ends were 9 bases for V and 10 bases for J; bases not matched to a gene: 12. In DNA form, the CDR3 reads TGTGCCAGTTCTGAAACTAGCGGGGGGGCCGGGGAGCAGTTCTTC. Protein: CASSETSGGAGEQFF.

V gene TRBV6-1 combines with J gene TRBJ1-1, with a weak D call TRBD1 (5 bases). CDR1 is MNHNS and CDR2 is SASEGT in the germline V gene. This CDR3 comprises 16 residues. The V and J ends lost 2 bases and 4 bases respectively, with 17 bases between them. The DNA of the CDR3 is TGTGCCAGCAGTGAATTCGGGGGAGTAATTCGCACTGAAGCTTTCTTT. It specifies CASSEFGGVIRTEAFF.

The V call is TRBV6-6, the J call TRBJ2-1, with D possibly being TRBD1 or TRBD2 (5 bases each). The CDR3 runs to 11 residues. Trimming took 4 bases from V and 8 from J, leaving 6 bases between them. Germline V gives CDR1 MNHNY, CDR2 SVGAGI (reference sequence). The CDR3 DNA is TGTGCCAGCAGTTCGGGGCATGAGCAGTTCTTC. This sequence encodes CASSSGHEQFF.

The CDR3 DNA reads TGCGCCAGCAGCTTCATAGCGGGGGCTAGAAATGAGCAGTTCTTC. Protein: CASSFIAGARNEQFF. The gene calls are TRBV5-1 and TRBJ2-1; 9 bases fit TRBD2. Trimming at V came to 2 bases and at J to 7 bases, leaving 7 bases not matched to a gene. The CDR3 runs 15 residues. Germline loops: CDR1 SGHRS, CDR2 YFSETQ. Full variable domain (remainder filled in from reference TRBV5-1 and TRBJ2-1): KAGVTQTPRYLIKTRGQQVTLSCSPISGHRSVSWYQQTPGQGLQFLFEYFSETQRNKGNFPGRFSGRQFSNSRSEMNVSTLELGDSALYLCASSFIAGARNEQFFGPGTRLTVL.

The chain couples TRBV28 to TRBJ1-6, with a tentative D call TRBD1 (6 bases). V was shortened by 6 bases and J by 9 bases, with 21 bases between the two germline ends. The CDR3 runs to 16 residues. CDR1 is MDHEN, CDR2 SYDVKM, per germline. CDR3: CASSYPTGTLGSPLHF. The CDR3 bases are TGTGCCAGCAGCTACCCCACCGGGACACTAGGTTCACCCCTCCACTTT.

This chain links TRBV28 with TRBJ1-2; perhaps TRBD1 as D (5 bases). This CDR3 is built from 15 residues. The germline CDR1 and CDR2 sequences are MDHEN and SYDVKM. V lost 4 bases, J lost 4 bases, and 16 bases lay in between. The CDR3 loop reads CASSSLKGPLYGYTF. In DNA, the CDR3 is TGTGCCAGCAGTTCCCTTAAGGGACCCCTCTATGGCTACACCTTC.

In its sample, this clone was seen a few times. This rearrangement joins TRBV9 to TRBJ1-2, with TRBD1 identical over 10 bases. Germline V CDR1 and CDR2: SGDLS, YYNGEE. The trim removed 4 bases at V and 3 bases at J, leaving 6 bases unmatched. This CDR3 is 15 amino acids long. The CDR3 DNA is TGTGCCAGCAGCCCAAGGACAGGGGGGGACTATGGCTACACCTTC. It yields the protein CASSPRTGGDYGYTF.

The gene calls are TRBV7-9 and TRBJ1-2; D not resolved. Trimming shortened V by 11 bases and J by 1 base, and 20 bases separated the two germline ends. The CDR3 is 15 amino acids. Germline CDR1 SEHNR, CDR2 FQNEAQ (reference sequence). CDR3 in DNA: TGTGCCGTACCTGGGGAGACCAAAATTAACTATGGCTACACCTTC. This sequence encodes CAVPGETKINYGYTF.

The chain links TRBV29-1 to TRBJ2-7, with D unresolved. V lost 3 bases, J lost 3 bases, and 15 bases lay in between. This CDR3 contains 14 residues. From germline, CDR1 is SQVTM and CDR2 ANQGSEA. The CDR3 loop is CSVEWGNRGYEQYF. Here the CDR3 DNA reads TGCAGCGTTGAGTGGGGAAACAGAGGCTACGAGCAGTACTTC.

This clone was seen once. V is TRBV5-4 and J is TRBJ1-1; D gene unclear. This CDR3 contains 14 residues. CDR1 and CDR2 (germline): SGHNT, YYREEE (reference sequence). V lost 4 bases and J lost 0, with 10 bases in between. For the CDR3, the DNA is TGTGCCAGCAGCCTGGGCGGAATGAACACTGAAGCTTTCTTT. Translation gives CASSLGGMNTEAFF.